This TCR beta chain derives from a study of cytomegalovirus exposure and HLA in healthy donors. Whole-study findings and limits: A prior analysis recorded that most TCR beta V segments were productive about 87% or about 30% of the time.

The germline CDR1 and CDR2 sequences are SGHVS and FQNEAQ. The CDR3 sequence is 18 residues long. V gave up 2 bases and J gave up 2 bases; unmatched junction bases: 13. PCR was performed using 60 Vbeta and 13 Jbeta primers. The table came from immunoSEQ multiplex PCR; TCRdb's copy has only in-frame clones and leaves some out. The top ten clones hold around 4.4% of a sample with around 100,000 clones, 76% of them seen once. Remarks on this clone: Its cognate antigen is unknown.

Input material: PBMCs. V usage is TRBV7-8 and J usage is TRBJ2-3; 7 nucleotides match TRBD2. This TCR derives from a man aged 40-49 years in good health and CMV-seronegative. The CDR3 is CASSLLTSQSRYTDTQYF. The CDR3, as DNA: TGTGCCAGCAGCTTACTGACTAGCCAATCCCGTTACACAGATACGCAGTATTTT. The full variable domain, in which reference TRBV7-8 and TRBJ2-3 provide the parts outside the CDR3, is GAGVSQSPRYKVAKRGQDVALRCDPISGHVSLFWYQQALGQGPEFLTYFQNEAQLDKSGLPSDRFFAERPEGSVSTLKIQRTQQEDSAVYLCASSLLTSQSRYTDTQYFGPGTRLTVL.